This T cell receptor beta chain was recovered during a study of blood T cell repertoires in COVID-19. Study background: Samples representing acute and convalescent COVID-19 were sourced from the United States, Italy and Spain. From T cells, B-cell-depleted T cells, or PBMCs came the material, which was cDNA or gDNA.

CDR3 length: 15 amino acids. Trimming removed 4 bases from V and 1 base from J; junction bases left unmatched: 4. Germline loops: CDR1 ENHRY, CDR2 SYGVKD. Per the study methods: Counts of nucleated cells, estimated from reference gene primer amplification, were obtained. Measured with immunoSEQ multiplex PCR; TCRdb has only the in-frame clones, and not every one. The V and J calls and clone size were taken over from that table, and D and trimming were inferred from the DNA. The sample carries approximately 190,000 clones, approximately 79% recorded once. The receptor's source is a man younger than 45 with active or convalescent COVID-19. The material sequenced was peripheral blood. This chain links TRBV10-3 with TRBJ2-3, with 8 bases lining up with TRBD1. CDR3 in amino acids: CAISALQGGTDTQYF. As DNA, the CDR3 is TGTGCCATCAGTGCCTTACAGGGGGGCACAGATACGCAGTATTTT.